At least ten counts were recorded for the clone carrying this T cell receptor (beta chain). As yet, its antigen is unknown. Germline assignment: CDR1 SGHNT and CDR2 YENEEA. After removal of 3 bases from V and 0 bases from J, the junction contained 17 bases not matched to a gene. The CDR3 spans 21 residues. 5'-RACE, quantitative and with molecular barcodes, yielded the TCR beta libraries. TCRdb redid the calling of the 5' RACE reads with MiXCR, one entry per CDR3 protein. Of 750,000 to 850,000 distinct CDR3 sequences in the sample, approximately 12% are singletons; the top ten hold about 0.5%. This record belongs to a study of CD8 T cells in ankylosing spondylitis. Study-level findings and limits: Clones that were linked to disease were CD8+ and were relatively rare in peripheral blood. Disease-linked clones reportedly concentrated significantly in matched ankylosing spondylitis synovial fluid. One TCR beta motif, made up of about 8 highly homologous variants, appeared characteristic of ankylosing spondylitis blood.

The source is a male donor with ankylosing spondylitis. The chain is built from TRBV11-3 and TRBJ2-2, with 9 positions matching TRBD2. Material for sequencing was blood, either unsorted or a sorted T cell fraction (not recorded which). The CDR3 loop is CASSFRPVNWRGGTNTGELFF. The CDR3, as DNA: TGTGCCAGCAGCTTTAGGCCCGTAAATTGGCGGGGGGGCACGAACACCGGGGAGCTGTTTTTT.